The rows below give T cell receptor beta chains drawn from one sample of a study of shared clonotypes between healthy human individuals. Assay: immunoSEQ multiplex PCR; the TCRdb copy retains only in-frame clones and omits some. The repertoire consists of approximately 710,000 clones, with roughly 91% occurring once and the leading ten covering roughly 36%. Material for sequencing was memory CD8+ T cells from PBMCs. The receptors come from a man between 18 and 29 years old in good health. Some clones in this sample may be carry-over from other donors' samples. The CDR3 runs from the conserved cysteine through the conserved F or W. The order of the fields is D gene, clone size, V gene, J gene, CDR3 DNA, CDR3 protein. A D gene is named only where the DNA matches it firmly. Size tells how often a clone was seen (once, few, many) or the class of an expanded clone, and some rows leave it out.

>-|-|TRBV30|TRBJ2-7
TGTGCCTGGAGCCAGGTCTCCTACGAGCAGTACTTC
CAWSQVSYEQYF
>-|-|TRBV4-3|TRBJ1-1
TGCGCCAGCAGCCAAGTAATTGGGCATTTGAACACTGAAGCTTTCTTT
CASSQVIGHLNTEAFF
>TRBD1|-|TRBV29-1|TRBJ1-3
TGCAGCGTTGGAAGGACAGGGCCCTCTGGAAACACCATATATTTT
CSVGRTGPSGNTIYF
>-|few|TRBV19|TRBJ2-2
TGTGCCAGTACAGAAACCGGGGAGCTGTTTTTT
CASTETGELFF
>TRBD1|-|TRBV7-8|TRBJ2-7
TGTGCCAGCAGCTGGGACAGGGTGCAGTACTTC
CASSWDRVQYF
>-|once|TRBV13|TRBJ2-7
TGTGCCAGCAGCCCACCGACAGCTAGGGAGCAGTACTTC
CASSPPTAREQYF
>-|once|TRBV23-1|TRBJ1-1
TGCGCCAGCAGTCAATATGGACGGAATACTGAAGCTTTCTTT
CASSQYGRNTEAFF
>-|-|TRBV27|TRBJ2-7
TGTGCCAGCAGTTTCACAGGGGGGGGCTACGAGCAGTACTTC
CASSFTGGGYEQYF
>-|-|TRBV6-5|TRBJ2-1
TGTGCCAGCAGTGGAGAGCAGGCTGAGCAGTTCTTC
CASSGEQAEQFF
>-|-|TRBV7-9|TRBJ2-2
TGTGCCAGCAGCCCCCTTCGGGAACCCGGGACCGGGGAGCTGTTTTTT
CASSPLREPGTGELFF
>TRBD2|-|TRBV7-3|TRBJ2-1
TGTGCCAGCAGCTTGGCCCTGACTAGCAGCGAGCAGTTCTTC
CASSLALTSSEQFF
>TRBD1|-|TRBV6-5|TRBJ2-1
TGTGCCAGCAGTCCGGACAGGGAACCCTACAATGAGCAGTTCTTC
CASSPDREPYNEQFF
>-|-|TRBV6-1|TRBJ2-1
TGTGCCAGCAGTGAAGCGCTTCGCCATGAGCAGTTCTTC
CASSEALRHEQFF
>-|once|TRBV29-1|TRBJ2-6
TGCAGCGGCCTCGGTGGTGGGGCCAACGTCCTGACTTTC
CSGLGGGANVLTF
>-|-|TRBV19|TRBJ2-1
TGTGCCAGTAGGAGTGTGACCGAGCCCTACAATGAGCAGTTCTTC
CASRSVTEPYNEQFF
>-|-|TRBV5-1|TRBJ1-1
TGCGCCAGCAGCTCCGGGACCCAGAACACTGAAGCTTTCTTT
CASSSGTQNTEAFF
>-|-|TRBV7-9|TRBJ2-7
TGTGCCAGCAGCCCGACGGGGTATTCGGACTACGAGCAGTACTTC
CASSPTGYSDYEQYF
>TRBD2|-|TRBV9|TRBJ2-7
TGTGCCAGCAGCCCCCGCTTTACGCTAGCGGGCCACGAGCAGTACTTC
CASSPRFTLAGHEQYF
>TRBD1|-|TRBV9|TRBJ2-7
TGTGCCAGCAGCGAGACACAGGGGTACGAGCAGTACTTC
CASSETQGYEQYF
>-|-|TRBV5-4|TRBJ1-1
TGTGCCAGCAGCTTGTTGGGATTTGAAGCTTTCTTT
CASSLLGFEAFF
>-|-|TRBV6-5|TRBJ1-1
TGTGCCAGCAGCGAGTTCGGCCCGAACACTGAAGCTTTCTTT
CASSEFGPNTEAFF
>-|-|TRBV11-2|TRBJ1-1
TGTGCCAGCAGCAACAGGAAAACGCCCGACACTGAAGCTTTCTTT
CASSNRKTPDTEAFF
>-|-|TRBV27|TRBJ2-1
TGTGCCAGCTGGGTCAGGGACTCCTACAATGAGCAGTTCTTC
CASWVRDSYNEQFF
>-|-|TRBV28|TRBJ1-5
TGTGCCAGCAGCCTTTCTTTTGGCAATCAGCCCCAGCATTTT
CASSLSFGNQPQHF
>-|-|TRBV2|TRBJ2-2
TGTGCCAGCAGTGATGGGCGGTCGAACACCGGGGAGCTGTTTTTT
CASSDGRSNTGELFF
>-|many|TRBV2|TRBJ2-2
TGTGCCAGCAGGGGCCATGAGAACACCGGGGAGCTGTTTTTT
CASRGHENTGELFF
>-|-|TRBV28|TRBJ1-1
TGTGCCAGCAGTCCTTGGGGGAACACTGAAGCTTTCTTT
CASSPWGNTEAFF
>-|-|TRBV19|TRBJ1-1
TGTGCCAGTAGTATAGGGCGGCGGGGAAACACTGAAGCTTTCTTT
CASSIGRRGNTEAFF
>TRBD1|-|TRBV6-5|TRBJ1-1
TGTGCCAGCAGGCCGGGACAGGGGATAACTGAAGCTTTCTTT
CASRPGQGITEAFF
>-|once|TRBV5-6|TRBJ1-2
TGTGCCAGCAGCCCGCGCCGGGGTTTCTATGGCTACACCTTC
CASSPRRGFYGYTF
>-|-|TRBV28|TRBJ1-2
TGTGCCAGCAGTCCACCTCAGGAATCTAGCTATGGCTACACCTTC
CASSPPQESSYGYTF
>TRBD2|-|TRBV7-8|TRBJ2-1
TGTGCCAGCAGTTACACGAGGGTAGCGGGAGAGGCTAACTCCTACAATGAGCAGTTCTTC
CASSYTRVAGEANSYNEQFF
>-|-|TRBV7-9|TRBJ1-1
TGTGCCAGCAGCCAAGATCAGCCCTGGGGATACACTGAAGCTTTCTTT
CASSQDQPWGYTEAFF
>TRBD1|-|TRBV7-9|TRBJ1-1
TGTGCCAGCAGCATATTAACAGGGGGGAACACTGAAGCTTTCTTT
CASSILTGGNTEAFF
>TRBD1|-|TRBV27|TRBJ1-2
TGTGCCAGCAGTTTAGGAACAGGGGACTTCTATGGCTACACCTTC
CASSLGTGDFYGYTF
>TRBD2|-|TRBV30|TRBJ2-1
TGTGCCTGGAGTGGTCGGAATAGCGGGAGGACGGTTTTTGAGCAGTTCTTC
CAWSGRNSGRTVFEQFF
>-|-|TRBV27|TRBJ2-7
TGTGCCAGCAGCCAATGGGGCAGTTCCACCTACGAGCAGTACTTC
CASSQWGSSTYEQYF
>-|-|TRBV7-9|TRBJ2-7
TGTGCCAGCAGCTTGACGGAACAATACTACGAGCAGTACTTC
CASSLTEQYYEQYF
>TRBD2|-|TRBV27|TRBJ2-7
TGTGCCAGCCGACTAGCGCCTCCCGAAAAATCCTACGAGCAGTACTTC
CASRLAPPEKSYEQYF
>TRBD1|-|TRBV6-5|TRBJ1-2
TGTGCCAGCAGTTCAGGGACAGGGGGCTTCTATGGCTACACCTTC
CASSSGTGGFYGYTF
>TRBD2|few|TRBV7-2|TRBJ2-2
TGTGCCAGCAGCTTATCTTTTCGCGGGAGCGGGGAGCTGTTTTTT
CASSLSFRGSGELFF
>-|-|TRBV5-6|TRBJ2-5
TGTGCCAGCAGCTTGGCGGTGGGTCGGGAGACCCAGTACTTC
CASSLAVGRETQYF
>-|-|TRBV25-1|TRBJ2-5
TGTGCCAGCAGTGACTCGACCTGGCAAGAGACCCAGTACTTC
CASSDSTWQETQYF
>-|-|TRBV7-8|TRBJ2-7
TGTGCCAGCAGCTATGACGAGAACTACGAGCAGTACTTC
CASSYDENYEQYF
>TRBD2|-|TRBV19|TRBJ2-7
TGTGCCAGTAGTGCCGGGACTAGCGCTTTCTACGAGCAGTACTTC
CASSAGTSAFYEQYF
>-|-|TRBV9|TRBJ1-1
TGTGCCAGCAGCGTAGAACGGCGGAACACTGAAGCTTTCTTT
CASSVERRNTEAFF
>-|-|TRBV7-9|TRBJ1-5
TGTGCCAGCAGCTTGGCCTGGCAGCCCCAGCATTTT
CASSLAWQPQHF
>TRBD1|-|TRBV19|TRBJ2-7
TGTGCCAGTAGTCCGGGACAGTCCTACGAGCAGTACTTC
CASSPGQSYEQYF
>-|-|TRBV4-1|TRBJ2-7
TGCGCCAGCAGCCAGTCCGGGGTGCTAGCCGAGCAGTACTTC
CASSQSGVLAEQYF
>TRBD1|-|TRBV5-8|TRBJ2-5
TGTGCCAGCAGCTTGGGTCCCCGGGACAGGCCACAAGAGACCCAGTACTTC
CASSLGPRDRPQETQYF
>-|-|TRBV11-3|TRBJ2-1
TGTGCCAGCAGCTCCAGGGGAAATGAGCAGTTCTTC
CASSSRGNEQFF
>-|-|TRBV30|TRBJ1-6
TGTGCCTGGCACGTAGGTTATAATTCACCCCTCCACTTT
CAWHVGYNSPLHF
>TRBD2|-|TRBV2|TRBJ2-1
TGTGCCAGCAGTGAAGGTCCGGGGGGACTAGACAGTGAGCAGTTCTTC
CASSEGPGGLDSEQFF
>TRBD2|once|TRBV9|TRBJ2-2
TGTGCCAGCAGCGTGTCCTTCCCGGAGTTGTTGGTAGCGGGAGGGAGCACCGGGGAGCTGTTTTTT
CASSVSFPELLVAGGSTGELFF
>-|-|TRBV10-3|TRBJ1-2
TGTGCCATCAGTGAGTCTCAGAGACTCTATGGCTACACCTTC
CAISESQRLYGYTF
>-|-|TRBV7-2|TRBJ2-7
TGTGCCAGCAGCTTAGGGCTAGCAGCTTACGAGCAGTACTTC
CASSLGLAAYEQYF
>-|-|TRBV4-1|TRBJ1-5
TGCGCCAGCAGCCAAGCGGCGAGGGAGGGACAGCCCCAGCATTTT
CASSQAAREGQPQHF
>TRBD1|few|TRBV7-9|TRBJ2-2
TGTGCCATTGGGACAGAGACCGGGGAGCTGTTTTTT
CAIGTETGELFF
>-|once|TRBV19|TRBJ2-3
TGTGCCAGTAGCATCGACAGCAGCACAGATACGCAGTATTTT
CASSIDSSTDTQYF